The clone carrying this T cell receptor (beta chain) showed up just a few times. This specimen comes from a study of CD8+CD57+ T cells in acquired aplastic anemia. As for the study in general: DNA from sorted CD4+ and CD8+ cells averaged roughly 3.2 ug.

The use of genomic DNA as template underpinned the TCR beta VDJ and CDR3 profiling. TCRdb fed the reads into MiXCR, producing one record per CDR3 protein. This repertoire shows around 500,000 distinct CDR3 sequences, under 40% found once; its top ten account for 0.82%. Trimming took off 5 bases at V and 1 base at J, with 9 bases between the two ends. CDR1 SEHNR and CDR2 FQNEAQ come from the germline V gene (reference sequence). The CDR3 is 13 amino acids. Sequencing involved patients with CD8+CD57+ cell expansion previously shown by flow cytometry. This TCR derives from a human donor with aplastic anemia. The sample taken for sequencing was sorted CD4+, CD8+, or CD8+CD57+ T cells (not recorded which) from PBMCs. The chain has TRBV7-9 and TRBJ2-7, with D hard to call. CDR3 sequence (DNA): TGTGCCAGCAGCCCATTTAGGTCCTACGAGCAGTACTTC. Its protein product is CASSPFRSYEQYF.